This T cell receptor beta chain was obtained from a study of Ad26.COV2.S vaccination and SARS-CoV-2 variants. Overall study: Dosing was one shot or two shots 56 days apart.

The study's findings and limits: Among vaccine recipients, spike-specific TCR breadth exceeded that of placebo recipients. Vaccinees and placebo recipients showed similar non-spike TCR breadth.

In regard to this clone: Its antigen is unknown.

Here immunoSEQ multiplex PCR was the method, and the copy in TCRdb shows in-frame clones only, minus some. The repertoire consists of some 300,000 clones, with roughly 80% occurring once and the leading ten covering approximately 2.1%. Described treatment: some 19 received Ad26.COV2.S at low or high dose, single or two shots; about 5 received placebo; per-sample allocation not given. All samples were drawn on day 63, counting from the first vaccine or placebo injection. V lost 3 bases, J lost 4 bases, and 4 bases stayed unmatched. This CDR3 comprises 14 residues. Germline V gene sequence: CDR1 SGDLS, CDR2 YYNGEE.

The rearrangement uses TRBV9 and TRBJ2-1, with TRBD1 matching over 7 bases. Sequencing was performed on peripheral blood, taken in a trial of Ad26.COV2.S vaccine versus placebo. The receptor comes from a person between 18 and 59 years old who received the Ad26.COV2.S COVID-19 vaccine or a placebo. CDR3 in DNA: TGTGCCAGCAGCGCGGGACAGCCTTACAATGAGCAGTTCTTC. It codes for CASSAGQPYNEQFF.